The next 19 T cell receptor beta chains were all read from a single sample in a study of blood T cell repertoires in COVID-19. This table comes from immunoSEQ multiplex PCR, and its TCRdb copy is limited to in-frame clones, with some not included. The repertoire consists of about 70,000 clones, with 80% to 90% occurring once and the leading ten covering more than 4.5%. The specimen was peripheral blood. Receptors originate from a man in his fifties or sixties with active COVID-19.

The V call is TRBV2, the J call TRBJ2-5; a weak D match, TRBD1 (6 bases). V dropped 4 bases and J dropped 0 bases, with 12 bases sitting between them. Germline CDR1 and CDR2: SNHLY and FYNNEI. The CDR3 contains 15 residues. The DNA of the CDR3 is TGTGCCAGCAGTGCACAGGGTGGTGACCAAGAGACCCAGTACTTC. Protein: CASSAQGGDQETQYF.

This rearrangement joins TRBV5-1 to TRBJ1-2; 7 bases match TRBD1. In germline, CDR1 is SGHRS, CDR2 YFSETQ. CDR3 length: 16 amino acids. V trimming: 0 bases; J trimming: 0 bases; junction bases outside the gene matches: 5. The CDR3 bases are TGCGCCAGCAGCTTGGTCGGCCAGGGGGCTAACTATGGCTACACCTTC. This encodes CASSLVGQGANYGYTF.

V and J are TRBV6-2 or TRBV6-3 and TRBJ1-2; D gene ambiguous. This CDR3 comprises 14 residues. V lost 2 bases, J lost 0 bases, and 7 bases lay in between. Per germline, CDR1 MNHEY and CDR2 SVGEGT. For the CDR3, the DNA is TGTGCCAGCAGTTACACTTCATCTAACTATGGCTACACCTTC. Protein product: CASSYTSSNYGYTF.

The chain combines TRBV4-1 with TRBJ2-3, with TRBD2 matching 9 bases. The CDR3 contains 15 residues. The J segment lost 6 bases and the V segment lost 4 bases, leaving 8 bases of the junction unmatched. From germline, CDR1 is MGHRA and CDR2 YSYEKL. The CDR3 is CASSRIAGVGDTQYF. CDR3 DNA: TGCGCCAGCAGCCGAATAGCGGGAGTGGGGGATACGCAGTATTTT.

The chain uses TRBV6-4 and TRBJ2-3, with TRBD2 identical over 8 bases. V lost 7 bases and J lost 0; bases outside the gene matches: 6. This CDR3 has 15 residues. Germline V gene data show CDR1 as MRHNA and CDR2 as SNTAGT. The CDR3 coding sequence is TGTGCCAGCAAGTCTACTAGCGGTAGCACAGATACGCAGTATTTT. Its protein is CASKSTSGSTDTQYF.

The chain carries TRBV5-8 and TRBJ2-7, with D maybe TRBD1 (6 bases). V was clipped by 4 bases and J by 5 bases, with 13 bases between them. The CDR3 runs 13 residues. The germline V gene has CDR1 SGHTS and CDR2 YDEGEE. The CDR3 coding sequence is TGTGCCAGCAGCCTACAGGGTTCGGACGAGCAGTACTTC. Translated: CASSLQGSDEQYF. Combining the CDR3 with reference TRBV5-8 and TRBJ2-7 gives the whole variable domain EAGVTQSPTHLIKTRGQQATLRCSPISGHTSVYWYQQALGLGLQFLLWYDEGEERNRGNFPPRFSGRQFPNYSSELNVNALELEDSALYLCASSLQGSDEQYFGPGTRLTVT.

CDR3 sequence reads: CASSLRRNYEQYF. The CDR3 nucleotides are TGTGCCAGCAGTTTGAGGCGGAACTACGAGCAGTACTTC. This chain connects TRBV12-3 or TRBV12-4 to TRBJ2-7, with D unclear. This CDR3 is built from 13 residues. Trimming pared 3 bases from V and 3 bases from J, leaving 9 bases between.

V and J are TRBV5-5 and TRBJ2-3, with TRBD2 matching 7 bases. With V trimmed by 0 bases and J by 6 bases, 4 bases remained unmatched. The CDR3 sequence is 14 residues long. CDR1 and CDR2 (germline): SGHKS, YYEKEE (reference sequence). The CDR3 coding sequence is TGTGCCAGCAGCTTGGTTGTGGGAGGGGATACGCAGTATTTT. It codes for CASSLVVGGDTQYF.

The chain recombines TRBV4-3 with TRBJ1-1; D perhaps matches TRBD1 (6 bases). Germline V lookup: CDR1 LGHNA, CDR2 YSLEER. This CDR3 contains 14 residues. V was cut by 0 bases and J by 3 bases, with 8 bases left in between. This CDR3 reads CASSQEQGDTEAFF. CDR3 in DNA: TGCGCCAGCAGCCAAGAACAGGGAGACACTGAAGCTTTCTTT.

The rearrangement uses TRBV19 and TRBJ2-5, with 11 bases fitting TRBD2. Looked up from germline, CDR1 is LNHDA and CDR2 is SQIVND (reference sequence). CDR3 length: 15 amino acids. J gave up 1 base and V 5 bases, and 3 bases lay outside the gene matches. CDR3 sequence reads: CASSFLAGGQETQYF. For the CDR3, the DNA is TGTGCCAGTAGTTTCCTAGCGGGAGGCCAAGAGACCCAGTACTTC. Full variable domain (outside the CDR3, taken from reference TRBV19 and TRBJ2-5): DGGITQSPKYLFRKEGQNVTLSCEQNLNHDAMYWYRQDPGQGLRLIYYSQIVNDFQKGDIAEGYSVSREKKESFPLTVTSAQKNPTAFYLCASSFLAGGQETQYFGPGTRLLVL.

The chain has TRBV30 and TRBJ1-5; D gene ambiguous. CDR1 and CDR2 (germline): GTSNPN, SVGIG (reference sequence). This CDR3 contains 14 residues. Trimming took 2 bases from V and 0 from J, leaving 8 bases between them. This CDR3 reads CAWSTPFSNQPQHF. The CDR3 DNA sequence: TGTGCCTGGAGTACTCCATTTAGCAATCAGCCCCAGCATTTT.

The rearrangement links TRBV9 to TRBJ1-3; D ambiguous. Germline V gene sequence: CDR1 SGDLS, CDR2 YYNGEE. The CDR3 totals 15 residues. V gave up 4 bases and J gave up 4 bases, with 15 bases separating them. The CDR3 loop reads CASSSGRDAGNTIYF. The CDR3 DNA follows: TGTGCCAGCAGCTCGGGGAGGGATGCCGGAAACACCATATATTTT.

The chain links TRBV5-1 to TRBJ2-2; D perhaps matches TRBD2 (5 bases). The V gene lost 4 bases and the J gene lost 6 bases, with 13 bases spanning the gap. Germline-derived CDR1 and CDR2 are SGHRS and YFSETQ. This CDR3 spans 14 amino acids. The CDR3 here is CASSEDYTAGELFF. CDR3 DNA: TGCGCCAGCAGCGAAGACTATACCGCCGGGGAGCTGTTTTTT.

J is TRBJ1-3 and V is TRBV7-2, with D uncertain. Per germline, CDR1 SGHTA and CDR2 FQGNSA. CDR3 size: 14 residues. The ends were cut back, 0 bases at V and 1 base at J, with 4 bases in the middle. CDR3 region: CASSLAGSGNTIYF. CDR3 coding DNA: TGTGCCAGCAGCTTAGCCGGGTCTGGAAACACCATATATTTT.

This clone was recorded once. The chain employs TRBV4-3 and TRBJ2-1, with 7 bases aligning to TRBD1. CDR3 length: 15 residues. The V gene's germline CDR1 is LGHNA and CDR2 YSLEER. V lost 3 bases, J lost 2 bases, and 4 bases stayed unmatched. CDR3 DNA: TGCGCCAGCAGCCACGAGGGACAGACCTACAATGAGCAGTTCTTC. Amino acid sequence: CASSHEGQTYNEQFF.

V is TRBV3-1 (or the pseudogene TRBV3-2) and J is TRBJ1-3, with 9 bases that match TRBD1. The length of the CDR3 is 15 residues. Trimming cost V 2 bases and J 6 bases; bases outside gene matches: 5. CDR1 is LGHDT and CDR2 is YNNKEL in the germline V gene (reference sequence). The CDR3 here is CASSQKGTGLNTIYF. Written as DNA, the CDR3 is TGTGCCAGCAGCCAAAAGGGGACAGGGTTAAACACCATATATTTT.

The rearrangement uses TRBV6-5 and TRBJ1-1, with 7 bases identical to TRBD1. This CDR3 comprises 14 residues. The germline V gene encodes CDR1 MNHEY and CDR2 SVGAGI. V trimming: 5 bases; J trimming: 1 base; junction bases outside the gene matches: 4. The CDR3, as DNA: TGTGCCAGCAGTCTGGGACAGCGGAACACTGAAGCTTTCTTT. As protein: CASSLGQRNTEAFF.

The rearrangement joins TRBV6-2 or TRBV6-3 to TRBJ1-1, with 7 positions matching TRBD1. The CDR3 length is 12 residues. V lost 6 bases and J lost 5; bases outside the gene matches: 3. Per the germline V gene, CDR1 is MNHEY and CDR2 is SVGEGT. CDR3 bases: TGTGCCAGCAGCGACAGGGTAACTGAAGCTTTCTTT. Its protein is CASSDRVTEAFF.

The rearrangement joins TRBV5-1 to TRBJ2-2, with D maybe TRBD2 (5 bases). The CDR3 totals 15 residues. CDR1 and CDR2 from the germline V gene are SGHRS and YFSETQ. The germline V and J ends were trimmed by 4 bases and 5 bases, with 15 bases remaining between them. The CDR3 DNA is TGCGCCAGCAGCCTGCGGGCAGGTGGAACCGGGGAGCTGTTTTTT. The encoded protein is CASSLRAGGTGELFF.